Reported below is one T cell receptor beta chain. These data originate in a study of blood T cells in healthy people across ages. Then a second PCR, running about 6 to 12 cycles, was carried out with a sample-barcoded 5' primer and a J-beta primer mix. Each CDR3 protein is one row after TCRdb ran MiXCR on the 5' RACE reads. The sample lists about 1.6 million distinct CDR3 sequences, roughly 32% occurring once. V was cut by 6 bases and J by 8 bases, with 16 bases left in between. This CDR3 spans 13 amino acids. From germline, CDR1 is SQVTM and CDR2 ANQGSEA. Sequencing used blood. The chain joins TRBV29-1 to TRBJ1-4, with D tentatively TRBD1 (6 bases). This TCR came from a woman aged 25 to 39 in good health. The CDR3 here is CSVITGIREKLFF. The CDR3, as DNA: TGCAGCGTGATAACAGGGATAAGGGAAAAACTGTTTTTT.